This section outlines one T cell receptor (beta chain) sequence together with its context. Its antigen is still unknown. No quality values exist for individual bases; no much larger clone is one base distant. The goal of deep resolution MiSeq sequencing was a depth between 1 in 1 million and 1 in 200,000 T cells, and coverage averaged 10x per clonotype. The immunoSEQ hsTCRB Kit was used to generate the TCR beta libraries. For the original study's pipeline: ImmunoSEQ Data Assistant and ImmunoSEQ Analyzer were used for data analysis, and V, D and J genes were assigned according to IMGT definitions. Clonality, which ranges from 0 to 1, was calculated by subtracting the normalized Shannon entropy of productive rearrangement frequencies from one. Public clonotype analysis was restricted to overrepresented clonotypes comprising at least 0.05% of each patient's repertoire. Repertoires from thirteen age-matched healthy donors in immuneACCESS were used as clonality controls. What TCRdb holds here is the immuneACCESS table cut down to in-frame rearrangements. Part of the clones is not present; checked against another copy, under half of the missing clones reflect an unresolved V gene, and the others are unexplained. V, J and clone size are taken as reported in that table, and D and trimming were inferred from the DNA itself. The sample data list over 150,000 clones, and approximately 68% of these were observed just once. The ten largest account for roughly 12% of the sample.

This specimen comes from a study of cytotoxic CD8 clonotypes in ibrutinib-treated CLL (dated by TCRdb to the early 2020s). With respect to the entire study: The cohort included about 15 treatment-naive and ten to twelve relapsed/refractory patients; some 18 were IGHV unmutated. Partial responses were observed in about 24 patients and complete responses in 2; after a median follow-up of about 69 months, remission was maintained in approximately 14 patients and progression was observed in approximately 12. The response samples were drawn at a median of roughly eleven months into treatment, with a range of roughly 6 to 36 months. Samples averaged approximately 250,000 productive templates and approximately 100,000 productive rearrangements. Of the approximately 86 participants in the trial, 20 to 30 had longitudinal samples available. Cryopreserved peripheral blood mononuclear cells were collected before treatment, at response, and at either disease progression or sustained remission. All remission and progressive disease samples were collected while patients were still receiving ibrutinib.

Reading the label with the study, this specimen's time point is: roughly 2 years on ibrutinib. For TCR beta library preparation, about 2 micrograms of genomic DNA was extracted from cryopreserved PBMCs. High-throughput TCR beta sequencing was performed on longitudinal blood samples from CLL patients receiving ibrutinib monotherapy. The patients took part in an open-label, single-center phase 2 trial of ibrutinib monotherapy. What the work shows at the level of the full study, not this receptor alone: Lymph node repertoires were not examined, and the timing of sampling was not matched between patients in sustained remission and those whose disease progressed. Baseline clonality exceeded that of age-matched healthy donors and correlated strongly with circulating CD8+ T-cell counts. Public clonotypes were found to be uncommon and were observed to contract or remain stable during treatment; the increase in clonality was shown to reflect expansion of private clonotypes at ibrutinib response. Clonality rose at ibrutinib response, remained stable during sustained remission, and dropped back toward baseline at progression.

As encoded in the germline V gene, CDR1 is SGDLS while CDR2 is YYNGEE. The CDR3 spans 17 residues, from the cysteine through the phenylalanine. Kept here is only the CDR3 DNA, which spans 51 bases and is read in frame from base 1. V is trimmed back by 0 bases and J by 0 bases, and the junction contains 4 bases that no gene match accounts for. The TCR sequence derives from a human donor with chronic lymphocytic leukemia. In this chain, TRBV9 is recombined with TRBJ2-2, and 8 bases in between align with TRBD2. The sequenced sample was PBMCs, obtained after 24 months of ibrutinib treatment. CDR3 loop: CASSVGLASANTGELFF. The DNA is TGTGCCAGCAGCGTAGGACTAGCGTCGGCGAACACCGGGGAGCTGTTTTTT.